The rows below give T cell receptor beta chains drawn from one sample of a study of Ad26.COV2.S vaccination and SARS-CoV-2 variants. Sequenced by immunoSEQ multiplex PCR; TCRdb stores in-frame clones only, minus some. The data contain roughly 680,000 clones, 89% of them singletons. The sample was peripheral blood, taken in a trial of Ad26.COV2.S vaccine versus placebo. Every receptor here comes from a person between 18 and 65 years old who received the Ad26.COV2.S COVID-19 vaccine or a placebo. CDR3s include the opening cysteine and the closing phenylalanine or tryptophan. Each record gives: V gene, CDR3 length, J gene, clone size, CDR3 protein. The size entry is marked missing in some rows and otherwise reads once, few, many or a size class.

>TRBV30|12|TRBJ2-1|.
CAWRGDYVQQFF
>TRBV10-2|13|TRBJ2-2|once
CASSAGNTGELFF
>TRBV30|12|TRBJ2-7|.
CAWSEDYYEQYF
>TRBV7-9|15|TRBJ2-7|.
CASRPPGTGPYEQYF
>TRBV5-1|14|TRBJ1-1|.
CASSQRQGGAEAFF
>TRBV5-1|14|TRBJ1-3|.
CASSSTGTGNTIYF
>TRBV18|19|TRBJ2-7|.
CASSPLAGGDRSVIYEQYF
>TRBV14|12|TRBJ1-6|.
CASSQGDSPLHF
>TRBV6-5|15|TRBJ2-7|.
CASSYSITPSYEQYF
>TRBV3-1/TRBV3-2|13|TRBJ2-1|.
CASSQFGAGEQFF
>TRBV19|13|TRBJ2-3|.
CASSIEGTDTQYF
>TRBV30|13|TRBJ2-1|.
CAWSAIPYNEQFF
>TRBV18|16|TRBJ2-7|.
CASSPQGGTRTYEQYF
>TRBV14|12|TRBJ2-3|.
CASSQDRAVQYF
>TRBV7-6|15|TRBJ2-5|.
CASSFLAGGLETQYF
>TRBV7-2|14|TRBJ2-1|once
CASGRALVGNEQFF
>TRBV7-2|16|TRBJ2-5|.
CASSLTGRRGGETQYF
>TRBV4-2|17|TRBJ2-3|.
CASSQGASGSPTDTQYF
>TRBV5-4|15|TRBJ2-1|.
CASSLGGIAGGEQFF
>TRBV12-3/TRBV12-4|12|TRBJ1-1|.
CASSFSDTEAFF
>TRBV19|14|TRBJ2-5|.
CASKISTGKETQYF
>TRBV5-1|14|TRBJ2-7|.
CASSLSQSGYEQYF
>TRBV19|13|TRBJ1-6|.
CASRRAFDSPLHF
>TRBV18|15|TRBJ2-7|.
CASSATTSGSYEQYF
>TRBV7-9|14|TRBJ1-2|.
CASSFPDRSYGYTF
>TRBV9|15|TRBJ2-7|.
CASSVGPAPSYEQYF
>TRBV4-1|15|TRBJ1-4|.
CASSGLQGIAEKLFF
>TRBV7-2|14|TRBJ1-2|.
CASSAGTGDYGYTF